One and the same sample provided the 24 T cell receptor beta chains below, sequenced in a study of blood T cell repertoires in COVID-19. Sequencing was performed with immunoSEQ multiplex PCR; in TCRdb, only in-frame clones are kept and a portion is missing. Of about 370,000 clones listed, 80% to 90% are singletons. The sequencing sample was made of peripheral blood. These receptors all come from a woman aged 25 to 45 with COVID-19, enrolled during active disease.

This clone was detected only a few times. The chain carries TRBV7-8 and TRBJ1-1, with a tentative D call TRBD1 (6 bases). CDR1 SGHVS and CDR2 FQNEAQ come from the germline V gene. This CDR3 is built from 17 residues. The germline V and J ends were trimmed by 2 bases and 3 bases, with 19 bases remaining between them. For the CDR3, the DNA is TGTGCCAGCAGCTTACCAGGGGAGCGGGAGATACACACTGAAGCTTTCTTT. Residues: CASSLPGEREIHTEAFF.

Only a few counts were recorded for this clone. The rearrangement uses TRBV28 and TRBJ1-1; D might be TRBD1 (6 bases). V was trimmed by 7 bases and J by 11 bases, leaving 14 bases between them. CDR1 is MDHEN, CDR2 SYDVKM, per germline. The CDR3 has 11 amino acids. CDR3 bases: TGTGCCAGCACTCACAGGGCGACGGCTTTCTTT. Protein: CASTHRATAFF.

The rearrangement joins TRBV4-2 to TRBJ2-5; 11 bases agree with TRBD2. CDR1 and CDR2 (germline): LGHNA, YNFKEQ. The length of the CDR3 is 17 residues. The trim removed 2 bases at V and 0 bases at J, leaving 5 bases unmatched. The CDR3 region is CASSQPAGLADQETQYF. The CDR3 DNA sequence: TGTGCCAGCAGCCAACCAGCGGGACTAGCGGACCAAGAGACCCAGTACTTC.

V and J are TRBV7-2 and TRBJ2-1; D remains ambiguous. The V gene's germline CDR1 is SGHTA and CDR2 FQGNSA. This CDR3 has 13 residues. V dropped 1 base and J dropped 5 bases, with 6 bases sitting between them. The CDR3 here is CASSLGQNNEQFF. The CDR3, as DNA: TGTGCCAGCAGCTTAGGGCAGAACAATGAGCAGTTCTTC.

This clone came up once. The chain has TRBV11-2 and TRBJ2-7; 9 bases agree with TRBD2. V was pared by 7 bases and J by 0 bases, with 7 bases of the junction left unmatched. The germline V gene encodes CDR1 SGHAT and CDR2 FQNNGV. CDR3 length equals 15 residues. CDR3 amino acids: CASTARGLASYEQYF. The CDR3 DNA is TGTGCCAGCACCGCGAGGGGACTAGCCTCCTACGAGCAGTACTTC.

CDR3 protein: CASSQGPGRALEQYF. Written as DNA, the CDR3 is TGTGCCAGCAGCCAAGGCCCCGGGAGGGCCCTCGAGCAGTACTTC. J is TRBJ2-7 and V is TRBV7-9; 8 nucleotides line up with TRBD2. This CDR3 is 15 amino acids long. Germline V gives CDR1 SEHNR, CDR2 FQNEAQ (reference sequence). With 5 bases clipped from V and 6 bases from J, the junction kept 12 bases outside the gene matches.

This clone was observed once. The V and J genes are TRBV30 and TRBJ1-2; D may be TRBD1 (5 bases). V was cut by 2 bases and J by 3 bases, with 10 bases left in between. The CDR3 is 13 amino acids. Germline V gene data show CDR1 as GTSNPN and CDR2 as SVGIG (reference sequence). The CDR3 DNA sequence: TGTGCCTGGAGTCCACAGGTTTACTATGGCTACACCTTC. Encoded protein: CAWSPQVYYGYTF.

The chain links TRBV4-3 to TRBJ1-5, with D uncertain. The CDR3 is 13 amino acids. In germline, CDR1 is LGHNA, CDR2 YSLEER. The V and J ends lost 1 base and 6 bases respectively, with 7 bases between them. The CDR3 here is CASSQGVGQPQHF. The DNA for the CDR3 is TGCGCCAGCAGCCAAGGAGTCGGTCAGCCCCAGCATTTT.

This clone was seen just once. The chain employs TRBV11-2 and TRBJ1-6, with D uncertain. V gave up 6 bases and J gave up 9 bases, with 15 bases separating them. Germline values: CDR1 SGHAT, CDR2 FQNNGV. The CDR3 covers 14 residues. The CDR3 spells CASRLWSEGSPLHF. Written as DNA, the CDR3 is TGTGCCAGCAGGTTATGGTCCGAGGGTTCACCCCTCCACTTT.

The chain joins TRBV15 to TRBJ2-7; D gene uncertain. The germline V and J ends were trimmed by 6 bases and 4 bases, with 13 bases remaining between them. CDR1 and CDR2 from the germline V gene are LNHNV and YYDKDF (reference sequence). This CDR3 has 13 residues. The CDR3: CATRKTPGYEQYF. The CDR3 bases are TGTGCCACCAGGAAAACGCCGGGTTACGAGCAGTACTTC.

This clone was detected once. This chain connects TRBV4-3 to TRBJ2-2; perhaps TRBD1 as D (5 bases). Trimming removed 6 bases from V and 2 bases from J, with 13 bases in between. The V gene's germline CDR1 is LGHNA and CDR2 YSLEER. The CDR3 length is 15 residues. This CDR3 is CASSQIDRNTGELFF. The CDR3 coding sequence is TGCGCCAGCAGTCAGATAGACAGAAACACCGGGGAGCTGTTTTTT.

This chain links TRBV9 with TRBJ2-4, with TRBD1 identical over 11 bases. Germline CDR1 and CDR2: SGDLS and YYNGEE. The CDR3 runs to 15 residues. V was pared by 0 bases and J by 6 bases, with 2 bases of the junction left unmatched. The CDR3 sequence: CASSVEGQGGNIQYF. The CDR3 nucleotides are TGTGCCAGCAGCGTAGAGGGACAGGGGGGAAACATTCAGTACTTC.

The chain uses TRBV7-9 and TRBJ2-2; 7 bases are shared with TRBD2. This CDR3 spans 15 amino acids. CDR1 and CDR2 from the germline V gene are SEHNR and FQNEAQ (reference sequence). V shed 5 bases, J shed 4 bases, and the junction held 7 bases outside the gene matches. CDR3 sequence reads: CASSRREFGTGELFF. The CDR3 nucleotides are TGTGCCAGCAGCAGGCGGGAGTTCGGCACCGGGGAGCTGTTTTTT.

CDR3 loop: CASSYPRGTGSYEQYF. CDR3 in DNA: TGTGCCAGCAGTTACCCCCGGGGGACAGGGTCCTACGAGCAGTACTTC. This chain joins TRBV6-2 or TRBV6-3 and TRBJ2-7; 9 bases align to TRBD1. Germline CDR1 and CDR2: MNHEY and SVGEGT. Trimming at V came to 2 bases and at J to 1 base, leaving 6 bases not matched to a gene. This CDR3 has 16 amino acids.

The rearrangement links TRBV27 to TRBJ2-2, with 10 bases that match TRBD2. Germline V gives CDR1 MNHEY, CDR2 SMNVEV (reference sequence). The junction had 4 bases not matched to a gene; V was cut back by 1 base and J by 5 bases. CDR3 length equals 16 residues. The CDR3: CASSLLASGRTGELFF. The DNA of the CDR3 is TGTGCCAGCAGTTTATTGGCTAGCGGGAGAACCGGGGAGCTGTTTTTT.

The rearrangement uses TRBV27 and TRBJ1-5, with TRBD1 identical over 7 bases. This CDR3 spans 17 amino acids. Per germline, CDR1 MNHEY and CDR2 SMNVEV (reference sequence). J gave up 0 bases and V 4 bases, and 9 bases lay outside the gene matches. The CDR3 protein is CASSSQPGQPSNQPQHF. The CDR3 DNA sequence: TGTGCCAGCAGTTCCCAACCGGGACAGCCTAGCAATCAGCCCCAGCATTTT.

The gene calls are TRBV18 and TRBJ1-5; possible D gene TRBD1, 6 bases. Germline values: CDR1 KGHSH, CDR2 LQKENI. Trimming stripped 3 bases from V and 5 bases from J, with 11 bases between. CDR3 length: 14 residues. In nucleotides, the CDR3 is TGTGCCAGCTCACCCTTCAGGGGAGATCAGCCCCAGCATTTT. Translated: CASSPFRGDQPQHF.

This rearrangement joins TRBV4-3 to TRBJ2-1; 12 bases fit TRBD2. The CDR3 runs to 15 residues. Germline V gene sequence: CDR1 LGHNA, CDR2 YSLEER. With 4 bases clipped from V and 9 bases from J, the junction kept 7 bases outside the gene matches. The CDR3 DNA sequence: TGCGCCAGCAGCCCGAGACTAGCGGGAGTACCTGAGCAGTTCTTC. The encoded protein is CASSPRLAGVPEQFF.

The chain couples TRBV27 to TRBJ1-5; 10 bases are a match to TRBD1. The CDR3 is 12 amino acids. Germline lookup yields CDR1 MNHEY and CDR2 SMNVEV (reference sequence). J gave up 5 bases and V 10 bases, and 2 bases lay outside the gene matches. CDR3 nucleotides: TGTGCCATAGGACAGGGGGATCAGCCCCAGCATTTT. It yields the protein CAIGQGDQPQHF.

The V and J genes are TRBV18 and TRBJ2-3; D unclear. Germline CDR1 KGHSH, CDR2 LQKENI. The V gene lost 6 bases and the J gene lost 3 bases, with 10 bases spanning the gap. CDR3 length: 13 amino acids. This CDR3 reads CASSSASTDTQYF. CDR3 sequence (DNA): TGTGCCAGCTCCTCTGCGAGTACAGATACGCAGTATTTT.

This chain uses TRBV7-6 with TRBJ1-4, with TRBD1 matching 10 bases. V was pared by 5 bases and J by 6 bases, with 3 bases of the junction left unmatched. CDR3 length: 14 amino acids. Germline-derived CDR1 and CDR2 are SGHVS and FNYEAQ. CDR3 nucleotides: TGTGCCAGCAGCCGCGGGACAGGGGATGAAAAACTGTTTTTT. Protein: CASSRGTGDEKLFF.

The chain recombines TRBV10-3 with TRBJ2-1, with 7 bases aligning to TRBD2. Germline CDR1 is ENHRY and CDR2 is SYGVKD. CDR3 length equals 13 residues. CDR3 sequence reads: CSGGMGSYNEQFF. In DNA form, the CDR3 reads TGTTCCGGGGGGATGGGGTCCTACAATGAGCAGTTCTTC.

This clone was seen just once. This chain joins TRBV29-1 and TRBJ2-1; 7 positions match TRBD2. CDR1 and CDR2 (germline): SQVTM, ANQGSEA. CDR3 length equals 14 residues. Trimming cost V 6 bases and J 4 bases; bases outside gene matches: 9. The DNA for the CDR3 is TGCAGCGTATGGGGGGGAGGGGTTTACAATGAGCAGTTCTTC. Protein sequence: CSVWGGGVYNEQFF.

The chain recombines TRBV19 with TRBJ2-2, with unresolved D. V was cut by 6 bases and J by 7 bases, with 15 bases left in between. The CDR3 length is 14 residues. Germline V lookup: CDR1 LNHDA, CDR2 SQIVND (reference sequence). The CDR3 DNA is TGTGCCAGTAGAGAGACTGGTCGCCTCGGGGAGCTGTTTTTT. As protein: CASRETGRLGELFF.